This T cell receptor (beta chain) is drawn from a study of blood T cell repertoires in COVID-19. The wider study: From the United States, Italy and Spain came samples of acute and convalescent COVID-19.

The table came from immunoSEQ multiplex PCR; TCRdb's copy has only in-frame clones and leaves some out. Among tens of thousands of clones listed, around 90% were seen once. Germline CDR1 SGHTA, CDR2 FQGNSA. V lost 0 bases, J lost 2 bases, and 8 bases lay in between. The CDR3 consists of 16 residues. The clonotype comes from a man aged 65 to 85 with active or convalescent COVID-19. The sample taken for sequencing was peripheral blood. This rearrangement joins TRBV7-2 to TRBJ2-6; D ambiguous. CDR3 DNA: TGTGCCAGCAGCTTAGCCCGAGTAGCTGGGGCCAACGTCCTGACTTTC. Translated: CASSLARVAGANVLTF.